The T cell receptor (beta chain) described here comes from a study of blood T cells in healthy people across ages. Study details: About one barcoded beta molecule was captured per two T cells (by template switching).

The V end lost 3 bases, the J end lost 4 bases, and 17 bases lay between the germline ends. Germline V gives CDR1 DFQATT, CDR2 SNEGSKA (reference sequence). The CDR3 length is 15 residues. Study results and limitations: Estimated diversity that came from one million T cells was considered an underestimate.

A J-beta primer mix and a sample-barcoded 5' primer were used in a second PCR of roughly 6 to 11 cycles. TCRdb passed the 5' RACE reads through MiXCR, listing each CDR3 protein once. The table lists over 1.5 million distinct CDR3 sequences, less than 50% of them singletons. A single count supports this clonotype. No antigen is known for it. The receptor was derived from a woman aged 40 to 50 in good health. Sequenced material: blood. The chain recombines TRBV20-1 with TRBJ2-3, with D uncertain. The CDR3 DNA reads TGCAGTGCTAGGGGGTCTGTGGGCCGGGCAGATACGCAGTATTTT. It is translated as CSARGSVGRADTQYF.